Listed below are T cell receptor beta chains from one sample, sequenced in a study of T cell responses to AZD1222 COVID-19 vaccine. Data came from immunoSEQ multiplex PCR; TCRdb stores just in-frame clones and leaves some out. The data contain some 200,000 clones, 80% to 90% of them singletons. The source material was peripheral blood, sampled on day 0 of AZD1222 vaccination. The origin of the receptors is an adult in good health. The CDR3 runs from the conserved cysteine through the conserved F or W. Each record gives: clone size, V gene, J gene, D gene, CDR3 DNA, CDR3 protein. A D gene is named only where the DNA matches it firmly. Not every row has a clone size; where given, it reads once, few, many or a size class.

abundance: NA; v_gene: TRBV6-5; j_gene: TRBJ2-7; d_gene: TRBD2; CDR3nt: TGTGCCAGCAGTCGTAGCGGGGGCTCCTACGAGCAGTACTTC; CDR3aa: CASSRSGGSYEQYF
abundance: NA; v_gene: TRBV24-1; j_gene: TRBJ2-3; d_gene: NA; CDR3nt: TGTGCCACCGGAAAAGGGGGCACAGATACGCAGTATTTT; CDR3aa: CATGKGGTDTQYF
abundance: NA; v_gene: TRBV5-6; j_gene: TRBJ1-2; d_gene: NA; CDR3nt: TGTGCCAGCAGCTCTGACAGGACGACGGCCGCTAACTATGGCTACACCTTC; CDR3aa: CASSSDRTTAANYGYTF
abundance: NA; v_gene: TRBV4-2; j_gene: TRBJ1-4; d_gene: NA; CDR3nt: TGTGCCAGCAGCCAAGAGGTAGCCGTAAATGAAAAACTGTTTTTT; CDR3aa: CASSQEVAVNEKLFF
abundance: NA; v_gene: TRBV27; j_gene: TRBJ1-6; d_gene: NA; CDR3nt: TGTGCCAGCGGCCTAAATTCACCCCTCCACTTT; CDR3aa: CASGLNSPLHF
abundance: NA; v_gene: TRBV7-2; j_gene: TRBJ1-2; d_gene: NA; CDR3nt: TGTGCCAGCAGCTTGAGGTCCGATGGCTACACCTTC; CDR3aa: CASSLRSDGYTF
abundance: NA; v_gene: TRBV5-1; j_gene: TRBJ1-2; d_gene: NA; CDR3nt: TGCGCCAGCAGCTTGGGACAGGCTTACGGGTTAGCTAACTATGGCTACACCTTC; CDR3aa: CASSLGQAYGLANYGYTF
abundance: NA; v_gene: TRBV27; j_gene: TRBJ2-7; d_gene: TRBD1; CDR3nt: TGTGCCAGCAGTCTTAAGGACAGGGCTCCCTACGAGCAGTACTTC; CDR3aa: CASSLKDRAPYEQYF
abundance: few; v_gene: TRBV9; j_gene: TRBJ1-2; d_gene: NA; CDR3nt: TGTGCCAGCAGCGTAGGGGCGACCCGCCAGGTCCGTGGCTACACCTTC; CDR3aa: CASSVGATRQVRGYTF
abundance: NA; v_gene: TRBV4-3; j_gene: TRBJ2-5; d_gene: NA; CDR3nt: TGCGCCAGCAGCCAATGGGGCCCAGAGACCCAGTACTTC; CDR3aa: CASSQWGPETQYF
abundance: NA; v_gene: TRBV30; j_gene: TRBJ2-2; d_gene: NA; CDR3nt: TGTGCCTGGAAACATCCGTCGAACACCGGGGAGCTGTTTTTT; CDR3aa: CAWKHPSNTGELFF
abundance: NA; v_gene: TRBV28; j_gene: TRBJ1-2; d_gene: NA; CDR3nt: TGTGCCAGCAGTTTATCAGGCCCCTATGGCTACACCTTC; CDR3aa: CASSLSGPYGYTF
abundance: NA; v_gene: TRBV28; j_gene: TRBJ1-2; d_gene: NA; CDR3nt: TGTGCCAGCAGGCCCCCCCGTCTTGGCTACACCTTC; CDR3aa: CASRPPRLGYTF
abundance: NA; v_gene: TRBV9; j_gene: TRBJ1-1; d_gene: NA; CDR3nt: TGTGCCAGCAGCGCCCAGGGAAACACTGAAGCTTTCTTT; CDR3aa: CASSAQGNTEAFF
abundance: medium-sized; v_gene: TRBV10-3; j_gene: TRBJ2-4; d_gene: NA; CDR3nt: TGTGCCATCAGTGAAGGTGGGAGGATGGACAAAAACATTCAGTACTTC; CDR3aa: CAISEGGRMDKNIQYF
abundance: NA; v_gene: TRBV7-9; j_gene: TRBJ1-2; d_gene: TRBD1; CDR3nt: TGTGCCAGCAGCAGGGGACAGGGAACGGACTATGGCTACACCTTC; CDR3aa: CASSRGQGTDYGYTF
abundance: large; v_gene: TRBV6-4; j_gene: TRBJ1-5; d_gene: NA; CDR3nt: TGTGCCAGCAGTGACTCGGAAGGGCAGCCCCAGCATTTT; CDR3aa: CASSDSEGQPQHF
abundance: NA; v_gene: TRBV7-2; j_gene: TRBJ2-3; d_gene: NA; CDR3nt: TGTGCCAGCAGCCTAAACTTAGGCGGGGATACGCAGTATTTT; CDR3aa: CASSLNLGGDTQYF
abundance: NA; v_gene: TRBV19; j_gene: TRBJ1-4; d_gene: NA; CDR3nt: TGTGCCATCTCACCCCGTAAGGCAGGGCGGGGGGAAAAACTGTTTTTT; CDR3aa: CAISPRKAGRGEKLFF
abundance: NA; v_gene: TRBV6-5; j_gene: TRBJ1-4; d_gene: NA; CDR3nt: TGTGCCAGCAGGACAGGCGGAGCTAATGAAAAACTGTTTTTT; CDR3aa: CASRTGGANEKLFF
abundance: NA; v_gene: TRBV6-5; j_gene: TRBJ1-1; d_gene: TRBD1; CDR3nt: TGTGCCAGCAGCTCCAGGGGGTTGGCTGAAGCTTTCTTT; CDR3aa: CASSSRGLAEAFF
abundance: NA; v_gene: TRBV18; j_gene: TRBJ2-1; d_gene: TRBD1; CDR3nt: TGTGCCAGCTCACCACCGATGACAGGGGGACAGTTCTTC; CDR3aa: CASSPPMTGGQFF
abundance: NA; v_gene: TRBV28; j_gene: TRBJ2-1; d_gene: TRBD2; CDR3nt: TGTGCCAGCGGGCCAGGTACTAGCGGGAGTAATGAGCAGTTCTTC; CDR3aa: CASGPGTSGSNEQFF
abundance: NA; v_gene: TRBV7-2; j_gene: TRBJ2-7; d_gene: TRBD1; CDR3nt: TGTGCCAGCAGCAGGGACAGGGGGCTGCACGAGCAGTACTTC; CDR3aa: CASSRDRGLHEQYF
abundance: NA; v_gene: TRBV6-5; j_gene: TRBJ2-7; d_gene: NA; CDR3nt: TGTGCCAGCAGTTACTCTATGACTCCCATAGGCGAGCAGTACTTC; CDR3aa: CASSYSMTPIGEQYF
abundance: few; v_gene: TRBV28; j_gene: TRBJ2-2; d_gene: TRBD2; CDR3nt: TGTGCCACCGACGGACTAGCGGGTGGCACCGGGGAGCTGTTTTTT; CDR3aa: CATDGLAGGTGELFF
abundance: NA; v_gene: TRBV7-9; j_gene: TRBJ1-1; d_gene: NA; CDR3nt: TGTGCCAGCAGCTTAGCCCTGGTCTTCGCTGAAGCTTTCTTT; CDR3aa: CASSLALVFAEAFF
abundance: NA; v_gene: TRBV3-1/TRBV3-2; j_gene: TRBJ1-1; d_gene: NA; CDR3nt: TGTGCCAGCAGTGCTCCGGGACGGGTGAACACTGAAGCTTTCTTT; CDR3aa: CASSAPGRVNTEAFF
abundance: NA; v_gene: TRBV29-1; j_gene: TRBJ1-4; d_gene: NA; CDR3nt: TGCAGCGTTGGGAGTAGGAATAATGAAAAACTGTTTTTT; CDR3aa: CSVGSRNNEKLFF
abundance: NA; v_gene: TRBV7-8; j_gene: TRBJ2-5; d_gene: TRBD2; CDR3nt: TGTGCCAGCAGCTTGCTAGCGGGAAGTAGGGAGACCCAGTACTTC; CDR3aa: CASSLLAGSRETQYF
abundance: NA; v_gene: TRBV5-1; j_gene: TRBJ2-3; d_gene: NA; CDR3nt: TGCGCCAGCAGCTTGGAAGGCACAGATACGCAGTATTTT; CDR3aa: CASSLEGTDTQYF
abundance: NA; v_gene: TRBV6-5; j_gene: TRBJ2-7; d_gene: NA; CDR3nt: TGTGCCAGCAGTTACGGAGGGTACGGGACCTACGAGCAGTACTTC; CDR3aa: CASSYGGYGTYEQYF
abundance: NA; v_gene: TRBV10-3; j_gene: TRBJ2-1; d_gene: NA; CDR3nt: TGTGCCATCAGCCGGGACCAGTACAATGAGCAGTTCTTC; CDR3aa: CAISRDQYNEQFF
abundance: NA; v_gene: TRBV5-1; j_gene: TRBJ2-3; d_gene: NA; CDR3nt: TGCGCCAGCAGCTTGGACGGTACTGAGGATCGTTTT; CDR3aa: CASSLDGTEDRF
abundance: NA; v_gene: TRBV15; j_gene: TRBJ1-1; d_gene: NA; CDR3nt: TGTGCCACCAGCAGAGACAGGGGTCAGACTGAAGCTTTCTTT; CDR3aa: CATSRDRGQTEAFF
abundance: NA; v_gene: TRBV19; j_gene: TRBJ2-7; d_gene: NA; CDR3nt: TGTGCCAGTAGCTCACAGGATCCGCCCTACGAGCAGTACTTC; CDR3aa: CASSSQDPPYEQYF
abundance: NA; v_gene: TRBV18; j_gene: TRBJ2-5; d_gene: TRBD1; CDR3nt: TGTGCCAGCTCACGAGGACAGGGTGGACAGACCCAGTACTTC; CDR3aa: CASSRGQGGQTQYF
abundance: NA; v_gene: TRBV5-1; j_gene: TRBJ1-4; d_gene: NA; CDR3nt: TGCGCCAGCAGCGCGGACACCGGTAATGAAAAACTGTTTTTT; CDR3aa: CASSADTGNEKLFF
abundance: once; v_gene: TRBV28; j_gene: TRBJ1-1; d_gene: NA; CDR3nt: TGTGCCAGCATCACCGGGGGTACCCAGGGGTTCATCGGTGAAGCTTTCTTT; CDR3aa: CASITGGTQGFIGEAFF
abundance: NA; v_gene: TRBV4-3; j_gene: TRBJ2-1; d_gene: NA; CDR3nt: TGCGCCAGCAGCCACTCGGGCCGGGGAACCCTATACAATGAGCAGTTCTTC; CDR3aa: CASSHSGRGTLYNEQFF
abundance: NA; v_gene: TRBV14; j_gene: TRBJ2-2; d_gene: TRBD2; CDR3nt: TGTGCCAGCAGCCAAAACGGACTAGCGGAGTACACCGGGGAGCTGTTTTTT; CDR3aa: CASSQNGLAEYTGELFF
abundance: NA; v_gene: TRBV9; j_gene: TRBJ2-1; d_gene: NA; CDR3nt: TGTGCCAGCAGCCGGTCGGGGGATGAGCAGTTCTTC; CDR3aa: CASSRSGDEQFF